The TCR beta chain described here comes from a study of blood T cell repertoires in COVID-19. The CDR3 sequence is 16 residues long. The germline V gene encodes CDR1 MDHEN and CDR2 SYDVKM. The V end lost 3 bases, the J end lost 0 bases, and 11 bases lay between the germline ends. Method: immunoSEQ multiplex PCR; TCRdb's copy keeps in-frame clones and lacks some. The sample lists roughly 250,000 clones; approximately 90% were seen once. Material: PBMCs or T cells enriched from blood (not recorded which). The chain joins TRBV28 to TRBJ2-2; D gene ambiguous. This TCR was sampled from a woman in her thirties or forties with acute COVID-19. CDR3 sequence: CASSFPPRANTGELFF. The CDR3 nucleotides are TGTGCCAGCAGTTTCCCCCCCCGCGCGAACACCGGGGAGCTGTTTTTT.